Detailed here is one TCR beta chain. Germline V gives CDR1 SGHRS, CDR2 YFSETQ. This CDR3 is 15 amino acids long. V shed 4 bases and J 2 bases; nucleotides not matched to a gene: 8. The entry originates in a study of blood T cell repertoires in COVID-19. Study-wide context: Acute-phase and convalescent COVID-19 samples originated in the United States, Italy and Spain. Sources were T cells, B-cell-depleted T cells, or PBMCs; the material itself was cDNA or gDNA.

Source study methods: Researchers report that nucleated cell counts were estimated from reference gene primer amplification. Only in-frame clones appear in the TCRdb table, and some are missing; sequencing was by immunoSEQ multiplex PCR. The DNA gave D and trimming, while V, J and clone size come from that table. The repertoire holds about 130,000 clones, with 60% to 80% as singletons. The sample comprised peripheral blood. The source is an older man with COVID-19, enrolled during active disease. The chain employs TRBV5-1 and TRBJ2-5; 7 nucleotides agree with TRBD1. The CDR3 region has the DNA TGCGCCAGCAGCCCGGAGACAGGGCTACAAGAGACCCAGTACTTC. This translates into CASSPETGLQETQYF. Based on the CDR3 plus reference TRBV5-1 and TRBJ2-5, the full variable domain is KAGVTQTPRYLIKTRGQQVTLSCSPISGHRSVSWYQQTPGQGLQFLFEYFSETQRNKGNFPGRFSGRQFSNSRSEMNVSTLELGDSALYLCASSPETGLQETQYFGPGTRLLVL.